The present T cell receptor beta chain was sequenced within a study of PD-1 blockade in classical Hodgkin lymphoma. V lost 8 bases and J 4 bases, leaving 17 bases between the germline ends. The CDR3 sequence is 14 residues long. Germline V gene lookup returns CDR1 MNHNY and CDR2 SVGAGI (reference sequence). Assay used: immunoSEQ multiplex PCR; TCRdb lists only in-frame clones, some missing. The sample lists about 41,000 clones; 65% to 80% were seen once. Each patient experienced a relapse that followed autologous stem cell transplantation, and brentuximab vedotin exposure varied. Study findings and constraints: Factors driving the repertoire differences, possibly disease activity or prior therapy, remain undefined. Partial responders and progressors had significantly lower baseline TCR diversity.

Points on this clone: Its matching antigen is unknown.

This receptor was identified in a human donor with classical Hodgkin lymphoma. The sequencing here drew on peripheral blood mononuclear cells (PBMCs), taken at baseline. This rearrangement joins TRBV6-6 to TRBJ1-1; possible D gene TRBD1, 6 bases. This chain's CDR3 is CASCLGGGCTEAFF. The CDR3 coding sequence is TGTGCCAGCTGCCTCGGGGGGGGCTGCACTGAAGCTTTCTTT.